The T cell receptor beta chain under discussion was sequenced for a study of shared clonotypes between healthy human individuals (dated by TCRdb to between 2020 and 2021). With regard to the full study: The cohort comprised a couple of women and a few men aged 18 to 49 years. Different laboratories and diverse techniques were used to prepare libraries and sequence TCR repertoires, to increase sequencing depth and limit assay-specific biases. For each donor, CD4 naive and CD4 memory were each given three plates, CD8 naive was given two plates, and CD8 memory was given one plate. Leukapheresis yielded between about 0.85 and 9 billion PBMCs per donor. To estimate repertoire size and how much clonotypes are shared between individuals, the study performed deep sequencing of blood TCR repertoires from roughly five healthy adults. The study at large found these results: Naive subsets generally had larger estimated clonotype richness than memory subsets. Sampling was restricted to blood, and TCR repertoires in tissue are likely to differ from TCR repertoires in blood. Across a few donors, about 4.5% of naive CD4, roughly 3.4% of naive CD8, approximately 2.5% of memory CD4, and approximately 0.4% of memory CD8 clonotypes were shared. Compared with non-shared clonotypes, the clonotypes found in all four sorted-subset donors had higher generation probabilities. Pairwise subsampling indicated that sequencing depth was expected to affect the degree of clonotype sharing among donors. Incomplete sequencing was indicated by rarefaction of sorted-subset datasets, despite the large sequencing depth. Because the study included only a small number of donors, the genetic and exposure-history diversity represented was limited.

V and J lose 7 bases and 1 base, and a span of 0 bases separates them. Via the germline V gene, CDR1 is SGHRS and CDR2 YFSETQ. From its cysteine to its phenylalanine, the CDR3 spans 9 amino acids. CDR3 DNA is the only sequence kept; it has 27 bases, read in frame from the first base. Using the deep immunoSEQ assay, multiplex PCR amplified TCR CDR3 regions from genomic DNA. Extracted genomic DNA from each cell subset was distributed evenly across all wells of several immunoSEQ 96-well plates, and each plate was treated as a replicate. For sorted subsets, each replicate PCR was loaded with 200 ng genomic DNA, equivalent to 30,000 or so T cell genomes. The purified libraries were quantified using a Qubit 3.0 fluorometer, sized with a Bioanalyzer 2100, and then quantified again using the KAPA Library Quantification kit. Every immunoSEQ 96-well plate was sequenced on a dedicated single-read 150-cycle Illumina NextSeq 550 flow cell. In the paper's pipeline: Because only junctional sequences without quality scores were contained in the immunoSEQ output, filtering matching that applied to full-length reads could not be performed. Sequences were annotated with PyIR, a Python wrapper for IgBLAST v1.9, and V/J genes and CDR3 were assigned using IMGT germline references. Reads were removed for weak V/J assignments (E-value above 1e-6), missing CDR3, stop codons, out-of-frame junctions, or ambiguous translated residues. V3J clonotypes were defined as sequences sharing an identical inferred V gene, J gene, and CDR3 amino acid sequence. The percentage overlap between two repertoires was calculated by dividing the number of shared unique clonotypes by the size of the smaller repertoire. RTK rarefaction, the Chao1 estimator, and Recon v2.1 estimates of unobserved clonotypes were used to assess repertoire richness. Generation probabilities were computed with OLGA for all TCRbeta clonotypes obtained by the gDNA method from a few donors. As stored in TCRdb, this immuneACCESS dataset retains in-frame rearrangements with V and J assigned. A fraction of the clones does not appear; measured against another copy, unresolved V genes explain less than half of the discrepancy, and the remainder lacks a known reason. Clonal size and the V and J genes are those of that table, whereas D and trimming came from the DNA. The sample table holds 2 million or so clones, of which approximately 94% were seen once. Clones ranked in the top ten supply approximately 1.2% of the sample.

Note on this clone: Its antigen is unknown. No clone much larger than this one lies a single base away; base qualities are absent.

For the CD8 naive samples, CD45RO-negative cells were positively selected for CCR7, yielding a CD45RA+CCR7+ population from which TemRA cells were excluded. Donors were healthy HIV-negative adults with no recently reported acute infections or vaccinations. Every donor was a Caucasian adult residing in Nashville, Tennessee, USA. Blood was obtained by leukapheresis, after which PBMCs were separated by Ficoll-Histopaque density gradient centrifugation and cryopreserved in liquid nitrogen vapor phase. Analytical flow cytometry was used to check the purity and quantity of every magnetically sorted T cell population. Genomic DNA was isolated from each sorted fraction and quantified by UV absorbance on a Nanodrop 2000c.

Sequencing was carried out using naive CD8+ T cells sorted from blood. Taken with the paper, the label for cell subset or site translates to: CD45RA+CCR7+. Recombination linked TRBV5-1 to TRBJ2-7; the D gene identity is not certain. The receptor's source is a man aged 18 to 29 in good health. Here the CDR3 is given as CASSYEQYF. The nucleotides are TGCGCCAGCTCCTACGAGCAGTACTTC.